This T cell receptor (beta chain) emerged from a study of beta chain features in type 1 diabetes. TCRB transcripts that were expressed got sequenced, as all of the isolated RNA had been reverse transcribed. Generated by immunoSEQ multiplex PCR, the TCRdb table keeps only in-frame clones and is missing some. The sample carries 500,000 to 800,000 clones, 12% recorded once. Overall study findings and caveats: Cells that show high TCR expression could be over-represented by cDNA sequencing. There was no resolution here of whether HLA type influences TCRB rearrangement. In every one of the four CD4+ subsets, TCRB CDR3s were moderately but significantly shorter in Type 1 diabetes patients. Compared with healthy donors, patients appeared to share more similar naive, central memory and regulatory TCRB repertoires.

Worth noting for this clone: As yet, its antigen is unknown.

The CDR3 is 15 amino acids. V gave up 3 bases and J gave up 3 bases; unmatched junction bases: 7. The germline CDR1 and CDR2 sequences are GTSNPN and SVGIG (reference sequence). The TCR comes from a man between 25 and 39 years old with type 1 diabetes. The J gene is TRBJ2-3, the V gene TRBV30, with 9 bases that match TRBD2. Sequences were obtained from naive CD4+ T cells from blood. The CDR3 nucleotides are TGTGCCTGGAGGCAAACCAGCGGGGGGACAGATACGCAGTATTTT. Amino acids: CAWRQTSGGTDTQYF.